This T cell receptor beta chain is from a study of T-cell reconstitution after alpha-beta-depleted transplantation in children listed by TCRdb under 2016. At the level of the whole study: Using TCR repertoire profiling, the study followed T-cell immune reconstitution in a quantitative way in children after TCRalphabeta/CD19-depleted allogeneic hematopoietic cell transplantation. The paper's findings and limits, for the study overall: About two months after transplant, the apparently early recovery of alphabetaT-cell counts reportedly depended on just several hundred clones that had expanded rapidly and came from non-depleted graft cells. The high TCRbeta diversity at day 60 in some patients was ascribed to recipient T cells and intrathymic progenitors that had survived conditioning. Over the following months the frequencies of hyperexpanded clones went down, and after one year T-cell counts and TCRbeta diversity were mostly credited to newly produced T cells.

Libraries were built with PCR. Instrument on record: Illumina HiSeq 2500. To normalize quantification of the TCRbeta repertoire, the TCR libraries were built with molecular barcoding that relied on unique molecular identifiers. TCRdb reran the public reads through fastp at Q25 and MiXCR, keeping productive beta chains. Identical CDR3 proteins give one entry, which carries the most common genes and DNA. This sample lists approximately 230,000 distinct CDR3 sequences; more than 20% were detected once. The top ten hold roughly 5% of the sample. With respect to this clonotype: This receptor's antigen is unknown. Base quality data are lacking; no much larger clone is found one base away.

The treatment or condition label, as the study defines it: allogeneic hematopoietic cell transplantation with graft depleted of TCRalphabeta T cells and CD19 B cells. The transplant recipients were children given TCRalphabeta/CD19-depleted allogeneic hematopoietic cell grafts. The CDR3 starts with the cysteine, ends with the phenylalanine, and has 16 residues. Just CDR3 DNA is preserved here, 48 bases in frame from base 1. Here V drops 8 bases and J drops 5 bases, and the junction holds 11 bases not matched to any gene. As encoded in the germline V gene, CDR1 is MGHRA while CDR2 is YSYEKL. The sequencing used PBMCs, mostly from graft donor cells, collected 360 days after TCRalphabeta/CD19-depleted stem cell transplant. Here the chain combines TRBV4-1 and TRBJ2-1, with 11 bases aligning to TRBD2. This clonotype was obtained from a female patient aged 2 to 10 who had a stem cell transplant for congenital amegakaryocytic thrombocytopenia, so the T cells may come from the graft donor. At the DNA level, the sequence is TGCGCCAGCCGGGCTAGCGGGAGGTTAAACCACAATGAGCAGTTCTTC. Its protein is CASRASGRLNHNEQFF.